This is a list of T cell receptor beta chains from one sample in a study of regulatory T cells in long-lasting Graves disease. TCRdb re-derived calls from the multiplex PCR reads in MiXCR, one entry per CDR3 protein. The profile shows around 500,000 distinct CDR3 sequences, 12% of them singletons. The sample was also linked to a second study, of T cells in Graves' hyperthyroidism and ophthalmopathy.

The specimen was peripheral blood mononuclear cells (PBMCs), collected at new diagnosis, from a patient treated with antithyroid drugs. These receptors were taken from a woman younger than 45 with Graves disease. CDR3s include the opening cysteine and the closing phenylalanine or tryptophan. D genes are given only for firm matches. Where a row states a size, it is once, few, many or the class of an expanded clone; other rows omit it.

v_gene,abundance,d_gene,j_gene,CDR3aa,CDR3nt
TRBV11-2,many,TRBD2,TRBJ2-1,CASSLELAGGPPNEQFF,TGTGCCAGCAGCTTAGAACTAGCGGGAGGGCCTCCCAATGAGCAGTTCTTC
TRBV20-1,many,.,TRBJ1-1,CSKAGPLNTEAFF,TGCAGCAAGGCGGGACCCCTGAACACTGAAGCTTTCTTT
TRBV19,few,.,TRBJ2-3,CASRPTRDSTDTQYF,TGTGCCAGTAGGCCAACGAGGGACAGCACAGATACGCAGTATTTT
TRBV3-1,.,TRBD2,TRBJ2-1,CASSLPGLAVGDEQFF,TGTGCCAGCAGCCTACCGGGACTAGCAGTAGGCGATGAGCAGTTCTTC
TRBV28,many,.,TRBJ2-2,CASSYYTGELFF,TGTGCCAGCAGTTACTACACCGGGGAGCTGTTTTTT
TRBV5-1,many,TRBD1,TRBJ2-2,CASNPGQANTGELFF,TGCGCCAGCAACCCGGGACAGGCTAACACCGGGGAGCTGTTTTTT
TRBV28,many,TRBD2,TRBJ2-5,CASRPVLLAGVRETQYF,TGTGCCAGCAGACCCGTCCTGCTAGCGGGAGTGAGGGAGACCCAGTACTTC
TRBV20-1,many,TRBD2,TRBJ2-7,CSANTGTSGSSSYEQYF,TGCAGTGCTAATACTGGGACTAGCGGTAGTAGCTCCTACGAGCAGTACTTC
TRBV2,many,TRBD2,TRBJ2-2,CASKRTSEYTGELFF,TGTGCCAGCAAACGGACTAGCGAGTACACCGGGGAGCTGTTTTTT
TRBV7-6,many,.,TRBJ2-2,CASSFPGWRQGTGELFF,TGTGCCAGCAGCTTCCCCGGGTGGCGGCAGGGCACCGGGGAGCTGTTTTTT
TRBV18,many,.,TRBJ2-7,CASSPRTGTYEQYF,TGTGCCAGCTCACCACGTACGGGAACCTACGAGCAGTACTTC
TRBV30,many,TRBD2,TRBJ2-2,CAGGGRYTGELFF,TGTGCCGGGGGCGGGAGGTACACCGGGGAGCTGTTTTTT
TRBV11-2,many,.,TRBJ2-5,CASSPAWESRARETQYF,TGTGCCAGCAGCCCGGCGTGGGAGTCTCGAGCTAGGGAGACCCAGTACTTC
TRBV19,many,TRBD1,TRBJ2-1,CASSIEDRAPNEQFF,TGTGCCAGTAGTATAGAGGACAGGGCTCCCAATGAGCAGTTCTTC
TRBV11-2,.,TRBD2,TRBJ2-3,CASSQDRGGTQYF,TGTGCCAGCAGCCAAGACCGGGGGGGTACGCAGTATTTT
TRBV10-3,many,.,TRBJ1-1,CAISESADLNTEAFF,TGTGCCATCAGTGAGTCGGCGGACTTGAACACTGAAGCTTTCTTT
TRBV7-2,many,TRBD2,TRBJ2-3,CASSPRTSGSSSDTQYF,TGTGCCAGCAGCCCGAGGACTAGCGGGAGCTCTTCAGATACGCAGTATTTT
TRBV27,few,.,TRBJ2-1,CASSLGWAGEQFF,TGTGCCAGCAGTTTAGGATGGGCTGGTGAGCAGTTCTTC
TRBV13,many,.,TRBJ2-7,CASSSTPHEQYF,TGTGCCAGCAGCTCCACTCCCCACGAGCAGTACTTC
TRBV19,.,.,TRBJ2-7,CASSISLGYEQYF,TGTGCCAGTAGTATCAGCTTAGGATACGAGCAGTACTTC
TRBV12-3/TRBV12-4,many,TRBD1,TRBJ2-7,CASSQGQSYEQYF,TGTGCCAGCAGTCAGGGACAGTCCTACGAGCAGTACTTC
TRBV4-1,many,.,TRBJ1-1,CASSQITVNTEAFF,TGCGCCAGCAGCCAGATTACAGTGAACACTGAAGCTTTCTTT
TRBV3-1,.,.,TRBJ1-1,CASSQSSRGDTEAFF,TGTGCCAGCAGCCAATCCTCCAGGGGAGATACTGAAGCTTTCTTT
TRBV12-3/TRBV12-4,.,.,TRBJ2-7,CASSGHTSYEQYF,TGTGCCAGCAGTGGTCACACCTCCTACGAGCAGTACTTC
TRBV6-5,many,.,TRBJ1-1,CASSWGRGSGEAFF,TGTGCCAGCAGTTGGGGTAGAGGGAGTGGTGAAGCTTTCTTT
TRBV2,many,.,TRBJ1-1,CASSVSVLSEAFF,TGTGCCAGCAGTGTCTCAGTGTTGTCCGAAGCTTTCTTT
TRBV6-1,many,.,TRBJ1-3,CATQSSGNTIYF,TGTGCCACACAAAGCTCTGGAAACACCATATATTTT
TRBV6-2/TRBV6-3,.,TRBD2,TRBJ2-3,CASRTGLADTDTQYF,TGTGCCAGCAGAACCGGACTAGCGGACACAGATACGCAGTATTTT
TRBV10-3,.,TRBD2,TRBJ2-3,CAISEYEREGSDTQYF,TGTGCCATCAGTGAGTACGAGCGGGAGGGTTCAGATACGCAGTATTTT
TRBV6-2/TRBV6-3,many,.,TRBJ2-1,CASSYLGTPYNEQFF,TGTGCCAGCAGTTACTTGGGGACACCTTACAATGAGCAGTTCTTC
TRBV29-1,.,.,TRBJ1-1,CSAWGRLNTEAFF,TGCAGCGCCTGGGGACGGTTGAACACTGAAGCTTTCTTT
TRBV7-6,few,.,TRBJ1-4,CASSLAPRDTKTF,TGTGCCAGCAGCTTAGCCCCTCGGGACACCAAAACTTTT
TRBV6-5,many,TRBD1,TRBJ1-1,CASSSQGTTEAFF,TGTGCCAGCAGTTCACAGGGGACCACTGAAGCTTTCTTT
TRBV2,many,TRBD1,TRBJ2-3,CATTGQGYVSDTQYF,TGTGCCACCACGGGACAGGGGTATGTGTCTGATACGCAGTATTTT
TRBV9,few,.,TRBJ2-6,CASSGQGSGANVLTF,TGTGCCAGCAGCGGTCAGGGTTCTGGGGCCAACGTCCTGACTTTC
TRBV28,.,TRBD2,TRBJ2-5,CASTHGLAEGLPKETQHF,TGTGCCAGCACCCATGGACTAGCGGAAGGCCTCCCGAAAGAGACCCAGCACTTC
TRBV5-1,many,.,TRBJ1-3,CASSLHLDSGNTIYF,TGCGCCAGCAGCTTGCACCTAGACTCTGGAAACACCATATATTTT
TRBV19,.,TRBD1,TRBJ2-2,CASSEGQGSNTGELFF,TGTGCCAGTAGTGAAGGACAGGGGTCGAACACCGGGGAGCTGTTTTTT
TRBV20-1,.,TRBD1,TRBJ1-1,CSAADRAVITEAFF,TGCAGTGCGGCGGACAGGGCTGTGATCACTGAAGCTTTCTTT
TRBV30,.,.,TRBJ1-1,CAWTPGDLSNTEAFF,TGTGCCTGGACCCCGGGAGATTTGAGCAACACTGAAGCTTTCTTT
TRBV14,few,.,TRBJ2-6,CASSRGPLWANVLTF,TGTGCCAGCAGCCGCGGGCCCCTTTGGGCCAACGTCCTGACTTTC
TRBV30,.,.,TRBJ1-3,CAWSVLGGNGNTIYF,TGTGCCTGGAGTGTACTGGGGGGAAATGGAAACACCATATATTTT
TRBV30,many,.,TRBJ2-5,CAWRVGETQYF,TGTGCCTGGAGGGTGGGAGAGACCCAGTACTTC
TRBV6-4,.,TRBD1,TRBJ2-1,CASSDRVANEQFF,TGTGCCAGCTCCGACAGGGTCGCCAATGAGCAGTTCTTC
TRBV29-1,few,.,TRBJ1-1,CSVPGPEAFF,TGCAGCGTCCCGGGTCCTGAAGCTTTCTTT
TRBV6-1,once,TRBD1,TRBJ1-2,CASRRGLAYGYTF,TGTGCCAGTCGTAGGGGGCTGGCCTATGGCTACACCTTC
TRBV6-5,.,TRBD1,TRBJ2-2,CASSYSFGTGAVSGELFF,TGTGCCAGCAGTTACTCGTTCGGTACAGGGGCCGTTTCCGGGGAGCTGTTTTTT
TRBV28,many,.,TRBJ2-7,CASGAPGLGGYEQYF,TGTGCCAGCGGGGCCCCCGGACTAGGGGGCTACGAGCAGTACTTC
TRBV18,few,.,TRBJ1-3,CASSQLRDSGNTIYF,TGTGCCAGCTCACAGCTCCGGGACTCAGGAAACACCATATATTTT
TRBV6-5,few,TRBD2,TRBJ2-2,CASSYLNLAGGPSGELFF,TGTGCCAGCAGTTACCTTAATCTAGCGGGAGGGCCTTCCGGGGAGCTGTTTTTT
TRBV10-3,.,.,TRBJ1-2,CAISERPNYGYTF,TGTGCCATCAGTGAGCGACCGAACTATGGCTACACCTTC
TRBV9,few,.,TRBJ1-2,CASSVAPTWSNYGYTF,TGTGCCAGCAGCGTAGCTCCCACCTGGTCTAACTATGGCTACACCTTC
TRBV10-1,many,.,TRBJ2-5,CASSESSGAETQYF,TGCGCCAGCAGTGAGTCGAGCGGAGCAGAGACCCAGTACTTC